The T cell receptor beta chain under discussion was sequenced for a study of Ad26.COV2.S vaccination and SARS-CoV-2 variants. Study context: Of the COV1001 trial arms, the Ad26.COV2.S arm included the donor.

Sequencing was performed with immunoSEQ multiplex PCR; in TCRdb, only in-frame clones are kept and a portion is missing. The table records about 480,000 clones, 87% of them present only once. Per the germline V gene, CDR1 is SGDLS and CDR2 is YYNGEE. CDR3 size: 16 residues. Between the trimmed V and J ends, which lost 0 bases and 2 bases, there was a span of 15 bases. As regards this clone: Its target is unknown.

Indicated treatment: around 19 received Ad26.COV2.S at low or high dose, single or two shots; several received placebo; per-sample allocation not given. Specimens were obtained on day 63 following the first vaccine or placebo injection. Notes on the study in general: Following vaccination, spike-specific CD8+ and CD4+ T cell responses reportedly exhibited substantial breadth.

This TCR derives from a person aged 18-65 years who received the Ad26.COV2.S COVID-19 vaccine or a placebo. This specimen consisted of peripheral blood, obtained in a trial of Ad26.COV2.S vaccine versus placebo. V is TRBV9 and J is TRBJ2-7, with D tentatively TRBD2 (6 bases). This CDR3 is CASSVGGGPLPYEQYF. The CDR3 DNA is TGTGCCAGCAGCGTAGGTGGAGGGCCCCTTCCCTACGAGCAGTACTTC.